At least ten counts were recorded for the clone carrying this T cell receptor beta chain. The source of the sample is a study of regulatory T cells in long-lasting Graves disease. The overall study: Patients with new Graves' disease had used antithyroid drugs below 3 months.

This CDR3 region has 13 residues. Trimming took 5 bases from V and 8 from J, leaving 13 bases between them. Time point meaning: newly diagnosed GD, antithyroid drugs for less than 3 months. There was RNA extracted from PBMCs, and the TCR library was made from it. According to the study, TCR beta libraries were built with iRepertoire HTBI primers and CDR3-region Arm-PCR. TCRdb re-analysed the multiplex PCR reads in MiXCR, keeping a single row per CDR3 protein. The data hold 400,000 to 650,000 distinct CDR3 sequences, with 15% to 20% observed a single time. This sample was also put to use in a study of T cells in Graves' hyperthyroidism and ophthalmopathy.

The TCR comes from a woman aged 40-65 years with Graves disease. Here the sequenced sample was peripheral blood mononuclear cells (PBMCs), taken at new diagnosis, from a patient treated with antithyroid drugs. This sequence joins TRBV12-3 or TRBV12-4 and TRBJ2-1, with D unclear. CDR3 region: CASSGIGLDEQFF. As DNA, the CDR3 is TGTGCCAGCAGTGGAATAGGGTTAGATGAGCAGTTCTTC.